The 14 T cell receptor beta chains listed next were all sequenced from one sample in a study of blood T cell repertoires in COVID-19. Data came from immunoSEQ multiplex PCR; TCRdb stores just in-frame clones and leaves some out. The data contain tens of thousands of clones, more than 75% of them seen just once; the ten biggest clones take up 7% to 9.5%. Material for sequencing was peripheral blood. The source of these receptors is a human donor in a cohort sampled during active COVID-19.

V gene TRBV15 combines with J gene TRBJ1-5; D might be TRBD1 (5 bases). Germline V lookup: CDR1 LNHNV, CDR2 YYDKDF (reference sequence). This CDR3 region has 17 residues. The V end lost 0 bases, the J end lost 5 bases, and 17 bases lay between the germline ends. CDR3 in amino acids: CATSRDLRAGGDQPQHF. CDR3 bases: TGTGCCACCAGCAGAGATCTGCGTGCTGGGGGGGATCAGCCCCAGCATTTT. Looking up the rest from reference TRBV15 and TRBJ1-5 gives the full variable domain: DAMVIQNPRYQVTQFGKPVTLSCSQTLNHNVMYWYQQKSSQAPKLLFHYYDKDFNNEADTPDNFQSRRPNTSFCFLDIRSPGLGDTAMYLCATSRDLRAGGDQPQHFGDGTRLSIL.

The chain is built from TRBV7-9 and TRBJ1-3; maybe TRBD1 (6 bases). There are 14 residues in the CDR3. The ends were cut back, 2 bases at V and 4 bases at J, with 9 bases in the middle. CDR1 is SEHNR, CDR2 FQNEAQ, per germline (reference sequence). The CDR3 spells CASSLSGVGNTIYF. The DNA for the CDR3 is TGTGCCAGCAGCTTATCAGGGGTCGGAAACACCATATATTTT.

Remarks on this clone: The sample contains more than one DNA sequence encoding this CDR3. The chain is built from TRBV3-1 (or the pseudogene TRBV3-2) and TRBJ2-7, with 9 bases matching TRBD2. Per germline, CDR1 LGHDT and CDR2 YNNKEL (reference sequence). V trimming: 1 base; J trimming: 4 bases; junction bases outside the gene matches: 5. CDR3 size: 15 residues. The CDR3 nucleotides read TGTGCCAGCAGCCAAGGTGCGGGGGGGCCATACGAGCAGTACTTC. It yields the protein CASSQGAGGPYEQYF.

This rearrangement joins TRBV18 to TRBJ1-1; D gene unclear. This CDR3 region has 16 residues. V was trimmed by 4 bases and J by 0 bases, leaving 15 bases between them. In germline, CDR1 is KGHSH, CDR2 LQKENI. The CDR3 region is CASSLNEIRVNTEAFF. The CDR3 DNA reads TGTGCCAGCTCACTCAACGAGATCCGGGTGAACACTGAAGCTTTCTTT.

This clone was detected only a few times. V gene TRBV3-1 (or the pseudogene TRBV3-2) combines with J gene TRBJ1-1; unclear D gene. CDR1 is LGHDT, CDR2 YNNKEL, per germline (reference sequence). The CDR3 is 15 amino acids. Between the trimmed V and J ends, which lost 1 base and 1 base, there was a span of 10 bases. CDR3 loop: CASSQAQLTNTEAFF. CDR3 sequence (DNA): TGTGCCAGCAGCCAAGCTCAACTCACGAACACTGAAGCTTTCTTT.

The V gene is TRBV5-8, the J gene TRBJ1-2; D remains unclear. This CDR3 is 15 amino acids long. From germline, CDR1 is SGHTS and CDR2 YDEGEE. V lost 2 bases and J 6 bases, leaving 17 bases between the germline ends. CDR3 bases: TGTGCCAGCAGCTTAATTAGTACAGCCCGCCATGGCTACACCTTC. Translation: CASSLISTARHGYTF.

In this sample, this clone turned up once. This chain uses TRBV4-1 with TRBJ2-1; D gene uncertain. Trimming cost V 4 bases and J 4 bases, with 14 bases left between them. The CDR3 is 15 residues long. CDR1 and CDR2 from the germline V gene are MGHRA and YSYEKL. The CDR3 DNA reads TGCGCCAGCAGCCTCAACTCGGGTAGTTACAATGAGCAGTTCTTC. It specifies CASSLNSGSYNEQFF.

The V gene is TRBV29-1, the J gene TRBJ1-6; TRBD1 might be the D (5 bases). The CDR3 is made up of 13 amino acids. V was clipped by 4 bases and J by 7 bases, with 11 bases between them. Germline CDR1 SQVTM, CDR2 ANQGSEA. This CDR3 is CSVAREGNSPLHF. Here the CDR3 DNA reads TGCAGCGTTGCCAGGGAAGGGAATTCACCCCTCCACTTT.

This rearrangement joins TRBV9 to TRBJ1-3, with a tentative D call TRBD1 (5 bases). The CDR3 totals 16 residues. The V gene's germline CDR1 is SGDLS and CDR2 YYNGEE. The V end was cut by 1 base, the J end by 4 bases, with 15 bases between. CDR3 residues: CASSVYPGGEGNTIYF. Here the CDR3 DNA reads TGTGCCAGCAGCGTATACCCGGGAGGGGAAGGAAACACCATATATTTT.

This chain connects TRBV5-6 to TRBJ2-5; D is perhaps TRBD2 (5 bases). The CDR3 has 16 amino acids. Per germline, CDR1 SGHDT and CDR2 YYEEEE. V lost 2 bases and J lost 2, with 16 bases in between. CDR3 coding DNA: TGTGCCAGCAGCTTTCGTGCTAGCTGGGTGCAAGAGACCCAGTACTTC. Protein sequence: CASSFRASWVQETQYF.

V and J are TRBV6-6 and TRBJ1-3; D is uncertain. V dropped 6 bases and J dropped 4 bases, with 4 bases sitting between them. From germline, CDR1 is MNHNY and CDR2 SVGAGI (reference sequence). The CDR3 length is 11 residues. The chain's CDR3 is CASRRGNTIYF. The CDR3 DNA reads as TGTGCCAGCAGGCGGGGAAACACCATATATTTT.

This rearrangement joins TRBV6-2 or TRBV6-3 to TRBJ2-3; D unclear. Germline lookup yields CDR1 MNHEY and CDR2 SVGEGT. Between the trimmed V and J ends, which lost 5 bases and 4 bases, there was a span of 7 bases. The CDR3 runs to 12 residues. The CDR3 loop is CASSTASDTQYF. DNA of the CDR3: TGTGCCAGCAGTACAGCATCAGATACGCAGTATTTT.

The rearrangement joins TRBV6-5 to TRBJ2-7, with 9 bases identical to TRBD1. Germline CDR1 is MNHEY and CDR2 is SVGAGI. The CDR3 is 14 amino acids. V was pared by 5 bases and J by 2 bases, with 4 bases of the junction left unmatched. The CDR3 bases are TGTGCCAGCAGTACGGACAGGGGAGCCTACGAGCAGTACTTC. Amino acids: CASSTDRGAYEQYF.

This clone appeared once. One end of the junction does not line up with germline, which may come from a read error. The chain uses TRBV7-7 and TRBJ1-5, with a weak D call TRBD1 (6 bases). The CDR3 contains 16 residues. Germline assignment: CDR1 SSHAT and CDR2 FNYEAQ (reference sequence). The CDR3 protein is CASSLVQGSSNQPQHF. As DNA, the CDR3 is TGTGCTAGCAGCTTAGTACAGGGATCGAGCAATCAGCCCCAGCATTTT.